This TCR beta chain stems from a study of cytomegalovirus exposure and HLA in healthy donors. PCR involved 60 Vbeta and 13 Jbeta primers. The method was immunoSEQ multiplex PCR; TCRdb's version includes in-frame clones alone and lacks a portion of them. In all, the sample yields about 53,000 clones. Points from the study as a whole: Three CMV-associated chains were confirmed in vitro to be specific for CMV antigens. When the data were analyzed later, several of the most significant clusters appeared to be linked to common viral pathogens. By HLA locus, TCR association rates varied in a later analysis, with DRB1 showing the most and HLA-C the fewest.

As to this clone: Its specificity is unknown.

The TCR was taken from a man in his late teens or twenties in good health and CMV-seropositive. The specimen sequenced was PBMCs.

The CDR3 loop is CSVERQRTGYTF. The DNA for the CDR3 is TGCAGCGTTGAAAGACAACGAACTGGCTACACCTTC. The rearrangement uses TRBV29-1 and TRBJ1-2; D is unclear. This CDR3 has 12 residues. CDR1 is SQVTM and CDR2 is ANQGSEA in the germline V gene. Trimming removed 2 bases at V and 7 bases at J, with 11 bases between.